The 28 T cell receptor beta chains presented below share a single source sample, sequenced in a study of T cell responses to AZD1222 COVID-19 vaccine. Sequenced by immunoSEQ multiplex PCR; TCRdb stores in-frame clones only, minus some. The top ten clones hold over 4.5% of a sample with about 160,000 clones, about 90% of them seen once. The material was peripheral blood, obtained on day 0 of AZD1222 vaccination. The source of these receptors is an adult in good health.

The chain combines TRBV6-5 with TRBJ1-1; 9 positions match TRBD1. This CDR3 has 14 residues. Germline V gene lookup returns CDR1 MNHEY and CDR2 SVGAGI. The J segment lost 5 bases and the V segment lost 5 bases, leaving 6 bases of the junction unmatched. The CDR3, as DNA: TGTGCCAGCAGTCCGGACAGGGGTAGGACTGAAGCTTTCTTT. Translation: CASSPDRGRTEAFF.

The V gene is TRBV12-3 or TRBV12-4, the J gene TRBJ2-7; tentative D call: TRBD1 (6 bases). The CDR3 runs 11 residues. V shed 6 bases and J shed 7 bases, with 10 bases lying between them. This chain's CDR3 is CASSRQAEQYF. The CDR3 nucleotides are TGTGCCAGCAGCCGACAGGCTGAGCAGTACTTC.

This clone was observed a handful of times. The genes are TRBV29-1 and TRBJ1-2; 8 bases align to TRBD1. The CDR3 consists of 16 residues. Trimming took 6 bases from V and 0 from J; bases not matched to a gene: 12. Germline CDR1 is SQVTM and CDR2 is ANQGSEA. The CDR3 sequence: CSVALGGTGSNYGYTF. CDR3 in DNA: TGCAGCGTCGCCCTTGGCGGGACAGGCTCTAACTATGGCTACACCTTC. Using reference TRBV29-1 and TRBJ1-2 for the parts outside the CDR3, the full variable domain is SAVISQKPSRDICQRGTSLTIQCQVDSQVTMMFWYRQQPGQSLTLIATANQGSEATYESGFVIDKFPISRPNLTFSTLTVSNMSPEDSSIYLCSVALGGTGSNYGYTFGSGTRLTVV.

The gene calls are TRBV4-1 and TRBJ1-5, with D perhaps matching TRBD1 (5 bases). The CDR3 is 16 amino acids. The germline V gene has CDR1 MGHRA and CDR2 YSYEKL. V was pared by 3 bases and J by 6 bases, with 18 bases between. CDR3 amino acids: CASSQGWGISGQPQHF. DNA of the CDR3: TGCGCCAGCAGCCAGGGATGGGGGATTAGCGGTCAGCCCCAGCATTTT.

The CDR3 nucleotides read TGTGCCAGCAGCGACTCTGCCTCGGGCCACACCGGGGAGCTGTTTTTT. Residues: CASSDSASGHTGELFF. The genes are TRBV11-3 and TRBJ2-2; the D is unclear. This CDR3 region has 16 residues. Trimming took 5 bases from V and 3 from J, leaving 16 bases between them. Germline V gives CDR1 SGHNT, CDR2 YENEEA.

CDR3 nucleotide sequence: TGTGCCAGCAGTGAAGAGGACATTTCGGCCCTCCACTTT. Its translation is CASSEEDISALHF. The V gene is TRBV6-1, the J gene TRBJ1-6; perhaps TRBD1 as D (5 bases). The CDR3 spans 13 residues. V was cut by 1 base and J by 14 bases, with 12 bases left in between. Germline CDR1 reads MNHNS; CDR2 reads SASEGT.

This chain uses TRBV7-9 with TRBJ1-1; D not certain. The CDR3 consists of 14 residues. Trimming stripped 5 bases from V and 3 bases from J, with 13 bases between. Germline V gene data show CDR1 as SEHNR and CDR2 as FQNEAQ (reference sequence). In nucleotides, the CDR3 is TGTGCCAGCAGCCCACACGACCCGTACACTGAAGCTTTCTTT. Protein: CASSPHDPYTEAFF.

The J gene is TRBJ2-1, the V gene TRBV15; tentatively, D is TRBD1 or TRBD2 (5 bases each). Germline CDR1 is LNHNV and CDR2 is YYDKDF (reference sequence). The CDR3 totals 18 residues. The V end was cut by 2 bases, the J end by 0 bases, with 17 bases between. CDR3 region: CATSRFRDLMSSYNEQFF. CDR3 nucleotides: TGTGCCACCAGCAGATTCCGGGACCTAATGAGCTCCTACAATGAGCAGTTCTTC. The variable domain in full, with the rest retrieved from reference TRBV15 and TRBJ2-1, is DAMVIQNPRYQVTQFGKPVTLSCSQTLNHNVMYWYQQKSSQAPKLLFHYYDKDFNNEADTPDNFQSRRPNTSFCFLDIRSPGLGDTAMYLCATSRFRDLMSSYNEQFFGPGTRLTVL.

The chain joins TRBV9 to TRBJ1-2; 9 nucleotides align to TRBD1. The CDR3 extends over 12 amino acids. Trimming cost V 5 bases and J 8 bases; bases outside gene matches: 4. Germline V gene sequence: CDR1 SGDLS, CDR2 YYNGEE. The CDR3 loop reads CASSGDRAGYTF. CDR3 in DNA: TGTGCCAGCAGTGGGGACAGGGCGGGCTACACCTTC.

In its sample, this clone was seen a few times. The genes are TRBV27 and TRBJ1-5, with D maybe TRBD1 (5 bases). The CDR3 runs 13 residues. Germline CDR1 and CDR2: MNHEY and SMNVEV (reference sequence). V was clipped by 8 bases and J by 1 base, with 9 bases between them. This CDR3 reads CASGARSNQPQHF. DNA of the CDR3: TGTGCCAGCGGGGCAAGGAGCAATCAGCCCCAGCATTTT.

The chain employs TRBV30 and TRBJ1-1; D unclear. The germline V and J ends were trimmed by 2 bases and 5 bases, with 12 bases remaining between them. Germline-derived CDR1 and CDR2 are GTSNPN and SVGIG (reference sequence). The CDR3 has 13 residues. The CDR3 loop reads CAWSYGGRTEAFF. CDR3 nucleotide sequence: TGTGCCTGGAGTTACGGTGGGAGGACTGAAGCTTTCTTT. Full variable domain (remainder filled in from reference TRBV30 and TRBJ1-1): SQTIHQWPATLVQPVGSPLSLECTVEGTSNPNLYWYRQAAGRGLQLLFYSVGIGQISSEVPQNLSASRPQDRQFILSSKKLLLSDSGFYLCAWSYGGRTEAFFGQGTRLTVV.

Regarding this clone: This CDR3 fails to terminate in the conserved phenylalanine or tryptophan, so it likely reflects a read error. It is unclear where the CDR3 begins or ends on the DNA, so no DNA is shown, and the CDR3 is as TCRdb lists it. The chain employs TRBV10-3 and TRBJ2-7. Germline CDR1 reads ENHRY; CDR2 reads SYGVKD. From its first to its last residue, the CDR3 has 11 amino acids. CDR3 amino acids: CAISDNGSGEI.

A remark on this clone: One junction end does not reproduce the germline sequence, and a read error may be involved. The CDR3 protein is CASSLGPGRQEPQYF. CDR3 DNA: TGTGCCAGCAGCTTAGGACCGGGACGACAAGAGCCCCAGTACTTC. The rearrangement links TRBV7-6 to TRBJ2-5; D is perhaps TRBD1 or TRBD2 (5 bases each). Germline CDR1 is SGHVS and CDR2 is FNYEAQ. The CDR3 length is 15 residues.

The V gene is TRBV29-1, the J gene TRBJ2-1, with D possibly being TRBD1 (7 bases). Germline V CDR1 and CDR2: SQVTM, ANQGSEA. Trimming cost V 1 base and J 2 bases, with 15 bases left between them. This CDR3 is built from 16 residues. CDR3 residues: CSVEVGGTATYNEQFF. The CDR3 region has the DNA TGCAGCGTTGAAGTGGGCGGGACAGCAACCTACAATGAGCAGTTCTTC.

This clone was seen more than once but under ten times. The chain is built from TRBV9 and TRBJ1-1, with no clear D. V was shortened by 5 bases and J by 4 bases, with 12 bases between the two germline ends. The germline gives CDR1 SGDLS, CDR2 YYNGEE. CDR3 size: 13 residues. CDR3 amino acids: CASRPPGGTEAFF. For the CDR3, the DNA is TGTGCCAGCAGACCTCCAGGAGGCACTGAAGCTTTCTTT.

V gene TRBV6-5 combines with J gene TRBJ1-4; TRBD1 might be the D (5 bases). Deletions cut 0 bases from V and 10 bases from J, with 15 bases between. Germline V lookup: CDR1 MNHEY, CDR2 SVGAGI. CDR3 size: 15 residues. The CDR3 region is CASSYSARVLGKLFF. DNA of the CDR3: TGTGCCAGCAGTTACTCCGCCAGGGTATTAGGAAAACTGTTTTTT.

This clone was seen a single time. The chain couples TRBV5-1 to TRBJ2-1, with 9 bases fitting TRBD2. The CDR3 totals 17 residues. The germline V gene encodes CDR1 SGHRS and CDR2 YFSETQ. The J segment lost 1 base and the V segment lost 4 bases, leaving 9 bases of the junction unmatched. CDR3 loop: CASSPGSLAGSYNEQFF. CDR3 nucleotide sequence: TGCGCCAGCAGCCCTGGTTCTCTAGCGGGATCCTACAATGAGCAGTTCTTC.

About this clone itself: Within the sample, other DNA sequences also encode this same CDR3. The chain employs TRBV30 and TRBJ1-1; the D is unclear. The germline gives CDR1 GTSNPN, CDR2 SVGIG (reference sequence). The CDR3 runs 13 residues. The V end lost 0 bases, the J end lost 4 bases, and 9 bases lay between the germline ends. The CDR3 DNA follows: TGTGCCTGGAGTGTGAAGGGAGGCACTGAAGCTTTCTTT. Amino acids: CAWSVKGGTEAFF.

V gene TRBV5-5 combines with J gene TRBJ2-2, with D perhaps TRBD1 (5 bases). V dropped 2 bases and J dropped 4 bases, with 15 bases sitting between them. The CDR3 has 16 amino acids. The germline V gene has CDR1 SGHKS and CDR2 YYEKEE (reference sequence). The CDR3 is CASSFMILGLTGELFF. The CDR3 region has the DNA TGTGCCAGCAGCTTTATGATACTGGGGCTCACCGGGGAGCTGTTTTTT.

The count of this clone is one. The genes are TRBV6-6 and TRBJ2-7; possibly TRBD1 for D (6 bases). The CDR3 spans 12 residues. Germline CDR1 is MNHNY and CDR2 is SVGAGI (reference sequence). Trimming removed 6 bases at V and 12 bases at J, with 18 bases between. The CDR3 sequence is CASSQGPQGRYF. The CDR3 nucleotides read TGTGCCAGCAGCCAGGGCCCCCAGGGGAGGTACTTC.

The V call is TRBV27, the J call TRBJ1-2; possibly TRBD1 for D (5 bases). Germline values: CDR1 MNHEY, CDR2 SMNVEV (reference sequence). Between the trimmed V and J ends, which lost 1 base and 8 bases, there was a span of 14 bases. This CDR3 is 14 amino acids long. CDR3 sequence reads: CASSLLRDEGGYTF. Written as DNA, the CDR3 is TGTGCCAGCAGTTTATTAAGGGACGAGGGAGGCTACACCTTC.

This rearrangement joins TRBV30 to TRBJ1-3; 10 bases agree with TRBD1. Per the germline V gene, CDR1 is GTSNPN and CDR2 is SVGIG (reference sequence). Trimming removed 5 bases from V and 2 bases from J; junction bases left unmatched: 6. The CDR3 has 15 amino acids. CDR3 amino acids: CAWLGGTGAGNTIYF. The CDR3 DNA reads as TGTGCCTGGCTGGGAGGGACAGGGGCTGGAAACACCATATATTTT.

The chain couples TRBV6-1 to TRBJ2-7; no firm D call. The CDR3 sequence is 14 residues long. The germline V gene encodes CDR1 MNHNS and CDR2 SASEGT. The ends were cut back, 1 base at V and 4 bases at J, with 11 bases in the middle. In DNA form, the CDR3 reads TGTGCCAGCAGTGAAGGTGAGGACGGTTACGAGCAGTACTTC. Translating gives CASSEGEDGYEQYF.

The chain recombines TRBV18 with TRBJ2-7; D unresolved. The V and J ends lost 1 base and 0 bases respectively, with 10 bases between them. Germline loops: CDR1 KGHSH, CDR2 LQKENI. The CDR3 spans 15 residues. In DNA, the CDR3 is TGTGCCAGCTCACCACTGTCAGATAGCTCCTACGAGCAGTACTTC. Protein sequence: CASSPLSDSSYEQYF.

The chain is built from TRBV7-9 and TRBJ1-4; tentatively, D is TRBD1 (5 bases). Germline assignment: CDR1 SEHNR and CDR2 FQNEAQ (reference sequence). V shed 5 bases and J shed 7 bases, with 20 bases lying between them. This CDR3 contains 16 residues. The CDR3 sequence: CASSTYTGGESEKLFF. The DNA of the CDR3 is TGTGCCAGCAGCACATATACAGGCGGAGAGTCTGAAAAACTGTTTTTT. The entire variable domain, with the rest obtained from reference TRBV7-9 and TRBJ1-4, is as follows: DTGVSQNPRHKITKRGQNVTFRCDPISEHNRLYWYRQTLGQGPEFLTYFQNEAQLEKSRLLSDRFSAERPKGSFSTLEIQRTEQGDSAMYLCASSTYTGGESEKLFFGSGTQLSVL.

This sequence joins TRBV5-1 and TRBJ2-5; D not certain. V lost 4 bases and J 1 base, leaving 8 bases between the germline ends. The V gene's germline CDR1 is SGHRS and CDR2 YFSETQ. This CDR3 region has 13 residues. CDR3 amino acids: CASSPDGQETQYF. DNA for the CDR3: TGCGCCAGCAGCCCGGACGGCCAAGAGACCCAGTACTTC.

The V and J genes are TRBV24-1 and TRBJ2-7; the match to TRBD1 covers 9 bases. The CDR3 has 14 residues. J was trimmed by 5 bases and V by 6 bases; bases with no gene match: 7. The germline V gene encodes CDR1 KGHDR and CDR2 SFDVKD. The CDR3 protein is CATSSRDRVHEQYF. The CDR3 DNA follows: TGTGCCACCAGTTCCCGGGACAGGGTCCACGAGCAGTACTTC.

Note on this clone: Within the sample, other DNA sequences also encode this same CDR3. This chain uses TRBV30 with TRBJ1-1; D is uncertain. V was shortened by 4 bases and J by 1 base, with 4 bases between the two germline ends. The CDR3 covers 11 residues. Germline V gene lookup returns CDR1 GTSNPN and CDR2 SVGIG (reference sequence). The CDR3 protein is CAWTRNTEAFF. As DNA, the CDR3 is TGTGCCTGGACGAGGAACACTGAAGCTTTCTTT. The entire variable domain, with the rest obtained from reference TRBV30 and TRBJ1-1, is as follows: SQTIHQWPATLVQPVGSPLSLECTVEGTSNPNLYWYRQAAGRGLQLLFYSVGIGQISSEVPQNLSASRPQDRQFILSSKKLLLSDSGFYLCAWTRNTEAFFGQGTRLTVV.